This T cell receptor (beta chain) was identified in a study of blood T cell repertoires in COVID-19. In the authors' methods: Quantification of nucleated cells was approximated via reference gene primer amplification. Profiling relied on immunoSEQ multiplex PCR, and the TCRdb table lists in-frame clones only, not all of them. Clonal size and the V and J genes are those of that table, whereas D and trimming came from the DNA. The sample holds roughly 200,000 clones, 75% to 90% seen once. Germline CDR1 reads SGHAT; CDR2 reads FQNNGV. The length of the CDR3 is 11 residues. With V trimmed by 5 bases and J by 7 bases, 2 bases remained unmatched. Seattle enrolled patients during active infection and tracked them longitudinally.

Sequenced sample: peripheral blood. V and J are TRBV11-2 and TRBJ2-7, with TRBD2 matching 7 bases. This TCR came from a woman older than 75 with COVID-19, enrolled during active disease. CDR3 amino acids: CASSGGVEQYF. The CDR3 coding sequence is TGTGCCAGCAGCGGGGGGGTTGAGCAGTACTTC.